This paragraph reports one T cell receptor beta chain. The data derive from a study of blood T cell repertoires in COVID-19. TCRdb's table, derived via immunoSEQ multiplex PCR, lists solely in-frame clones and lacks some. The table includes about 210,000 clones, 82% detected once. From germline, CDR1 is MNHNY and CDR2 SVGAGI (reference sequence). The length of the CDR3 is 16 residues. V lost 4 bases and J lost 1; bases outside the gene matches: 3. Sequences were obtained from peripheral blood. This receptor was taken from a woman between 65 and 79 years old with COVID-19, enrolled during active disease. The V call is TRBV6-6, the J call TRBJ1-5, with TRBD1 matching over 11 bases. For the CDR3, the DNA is TGTGCCAGCAGTTGGGACAGGGGGAGAAGCAATCAGCCCCAGCATTTT. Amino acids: CASSWDRGRSNQPQHF.